Listed here is a single T cell receptor (beta chain). What it recognizes is unknown. This sample is drawn from a study of T cells in localized non-small cell lung cancer. General study findings and limits: In uninvolved adjacent lung, T cell clonality reached its highest value, exceeding tumor. Median around 56 top-100 tumor clones were shared with paired adjacent lung.

This CDR3 has 15 amino acids. The V and J ends lost 2 bases and 3 bases respectively, with 14 bases between them. CDR1 is MGHRA and CDR2 is YSYEKL in the germline V gene. Generated by immunoSEQ multiplex PCR, the TCRdb table keeps only in-frame clones and is missing some. The sample records roughly 25,000 clones, roughly 90% being singletons. The chain has TRBV4-1 and TRBJ2-7; maybe TRBD2 (6 bases). The sequence was collected from a woman aged 40-69 years with stage I lung adenocarcinoma. Sequenced here: peripheral blood, sampled before any cancer treatment. This CDR3 reads CASSQIPGRHYEQYF. The CDR3 DNA is TGCGCCAGCAGCCAAATACCCGGGAGACACTACGAGCAGTACTTC.